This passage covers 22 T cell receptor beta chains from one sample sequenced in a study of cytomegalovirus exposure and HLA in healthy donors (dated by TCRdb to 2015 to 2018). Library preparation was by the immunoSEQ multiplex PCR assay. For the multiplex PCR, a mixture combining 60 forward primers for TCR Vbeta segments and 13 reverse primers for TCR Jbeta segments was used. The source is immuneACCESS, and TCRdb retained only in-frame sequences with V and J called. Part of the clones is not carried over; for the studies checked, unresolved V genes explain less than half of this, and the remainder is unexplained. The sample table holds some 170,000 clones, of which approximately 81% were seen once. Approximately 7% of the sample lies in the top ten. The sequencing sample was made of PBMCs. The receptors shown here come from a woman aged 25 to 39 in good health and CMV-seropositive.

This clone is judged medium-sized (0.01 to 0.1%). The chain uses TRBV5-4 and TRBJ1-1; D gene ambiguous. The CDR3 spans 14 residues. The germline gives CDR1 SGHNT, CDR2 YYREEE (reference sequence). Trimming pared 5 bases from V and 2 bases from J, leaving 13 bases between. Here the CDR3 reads CASRLREANTEAFF. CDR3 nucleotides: TGTGCCAGCAGACTAAGGGAGGCTAACACTGAAGCTTTCTTT. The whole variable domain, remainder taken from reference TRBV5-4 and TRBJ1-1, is ETGVTQSPTHLIKTRGQQVTLRCSSQSGHNTVSWYQQALGQGPQFIFQYYREEENGRGNFPPRFSGLQFPNYSSELNVNALELDDSALYLCASRLREANTEAFFGQGTRLTVV.

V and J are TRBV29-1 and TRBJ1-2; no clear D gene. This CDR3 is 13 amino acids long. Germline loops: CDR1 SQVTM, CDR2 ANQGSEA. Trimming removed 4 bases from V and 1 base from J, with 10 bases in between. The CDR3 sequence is CSVAAGFNYGYTF. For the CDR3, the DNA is TGCAGCGTTGCCGCGGGATTTAACTATGGCTACACCTTC. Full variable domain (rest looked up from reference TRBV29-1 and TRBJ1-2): SAVISQKPSRDICQRGTSLTIQCQVDSQVTMMFWYRQQPGQSLTLIATANQGSEATYESGFVIDKFPISRPNLTFSTLTVSNMSPEDSSIYLCSVAAGFNYGYTFGSGTRLTVV.

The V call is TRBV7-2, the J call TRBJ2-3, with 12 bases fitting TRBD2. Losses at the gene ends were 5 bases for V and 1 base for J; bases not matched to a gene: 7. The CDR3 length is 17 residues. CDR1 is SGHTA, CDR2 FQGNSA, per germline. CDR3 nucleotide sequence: TGTGCCAGCAGCCCGACTAGCGGGGGAGGGGGCACAGATACGCAGTATTTT. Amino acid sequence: CASSPTSGGGGTDTQYF.

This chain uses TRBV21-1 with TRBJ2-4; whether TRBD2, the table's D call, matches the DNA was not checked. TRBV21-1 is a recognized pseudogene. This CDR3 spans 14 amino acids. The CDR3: CASVVSLAKNIQYF. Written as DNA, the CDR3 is TGTGCCAGCGTGGTGAGTTTAGCCAAAAACATTCAGTACTTC.

CDR3 DNA: TGTGCCAGTAGAAAGACTGCGGGGCTCTATGGCTACACCTTC. This sequence encodes CASRKTAGLYGYTF. V usage is TRBV19 and J usage is TRBJ1-2; a possible D gene is TRBD1 (5 bases). The CDR3 is made up of 14 amino acids. The V and J ends lost 6 bases and 4 bases respectively, with 15 bases between them. Germline-derived CDR1 and CDR2 are LNHDA and SQIVND (reference sequence). The variable domain in full, completed from reference TRBV19 and TRBJ1-2, reads DGGITQSPKYLFRKEGQNVTLSCEQNLNHDAMYWYRQDPGQGLRLIYYSQIVNDFQKGDIAEGYSVSREKKESFPLTVTSAQKNPTAFYLCASRKTAGLYGYTFGSGTRLTVV.

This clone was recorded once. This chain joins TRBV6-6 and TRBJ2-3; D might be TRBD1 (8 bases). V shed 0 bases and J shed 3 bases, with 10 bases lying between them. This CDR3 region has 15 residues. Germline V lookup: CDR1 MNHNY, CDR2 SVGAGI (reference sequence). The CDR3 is CASSYSQGGTDTQYF. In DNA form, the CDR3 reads TGTGCCAGCAGTTACTCACAGGGGGGGACAGATACGCAGTATTTT.

The CDR3 bases are TGTGCCAGCAGCCAAGATCAACAAGCGGGGGGTAGAGATACGCAGTATTTT. Translating it yields CASSQDQQAGGRDTQYF. This sequence joins TRBV4-2 and TRBJ2-3; 9 nucleotides line up with TRBD2. Germline V gives CDR1 LGHNA, CDR2 YNFKEQ. CDR3 length: 17 residues. Losses at the gene ends were 0 bases for V and 5 bases for J; bases not matched to a gene: 9.

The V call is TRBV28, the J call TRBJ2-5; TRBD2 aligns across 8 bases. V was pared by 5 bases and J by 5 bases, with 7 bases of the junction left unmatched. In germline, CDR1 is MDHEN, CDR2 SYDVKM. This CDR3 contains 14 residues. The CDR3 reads CASSTPGGGETQYF. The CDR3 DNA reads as TGTGCCAGCAGTACCCCGGGCGGGGGGGAGACCCAGTACTTC.

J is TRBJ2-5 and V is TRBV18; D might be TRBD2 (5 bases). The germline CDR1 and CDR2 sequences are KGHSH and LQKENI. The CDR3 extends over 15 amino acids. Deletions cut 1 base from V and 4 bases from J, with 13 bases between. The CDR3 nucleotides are TGTGCCAGCTCACCACGAGGGAGAATCGGAGAGACCCAGTACTTC. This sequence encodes CASSPRGRIGETQYF.

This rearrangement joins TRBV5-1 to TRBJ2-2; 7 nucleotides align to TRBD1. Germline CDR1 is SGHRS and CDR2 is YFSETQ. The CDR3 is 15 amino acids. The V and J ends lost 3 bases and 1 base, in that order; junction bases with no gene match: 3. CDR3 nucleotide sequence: TGCGCCAGCAGCTGGGGACAGATGAACACCGGGGAGCTGTTTTTT. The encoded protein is CASSWGQMNTGELFF.

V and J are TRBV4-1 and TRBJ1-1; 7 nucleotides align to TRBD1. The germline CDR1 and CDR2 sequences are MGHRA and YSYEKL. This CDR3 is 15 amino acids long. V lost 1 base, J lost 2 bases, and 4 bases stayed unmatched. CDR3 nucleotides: TGCGCCAGCAGCCAAGGCAGGGGGGTTAACACTGAAGCTTTCTTT. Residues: CASSQGRGVNTEAFF.

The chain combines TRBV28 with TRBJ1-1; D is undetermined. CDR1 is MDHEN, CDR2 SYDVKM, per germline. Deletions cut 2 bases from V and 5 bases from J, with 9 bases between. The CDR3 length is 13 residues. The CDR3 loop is CASSLAEQTEAFF. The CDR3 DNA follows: TGTGCCAGCAGTTTAGCGGAACAAACTGAAGCTTTCTTT.

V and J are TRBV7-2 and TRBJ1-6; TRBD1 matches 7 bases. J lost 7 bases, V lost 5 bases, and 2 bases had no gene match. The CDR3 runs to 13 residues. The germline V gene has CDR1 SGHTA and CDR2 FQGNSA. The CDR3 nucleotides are TGTGCCAGCAGCGGGGACAGCAATTCACCCCTCCACTTT. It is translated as CASSGDSNSPLHF.

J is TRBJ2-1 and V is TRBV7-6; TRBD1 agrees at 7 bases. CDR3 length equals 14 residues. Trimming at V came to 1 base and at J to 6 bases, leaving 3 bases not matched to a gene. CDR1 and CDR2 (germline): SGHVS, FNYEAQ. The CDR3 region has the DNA TGTGCCAGCAGCTTAGGGGCAGGGGGCAATGAGCAGTTCTTC. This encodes CASSLGAGGNEQFF.

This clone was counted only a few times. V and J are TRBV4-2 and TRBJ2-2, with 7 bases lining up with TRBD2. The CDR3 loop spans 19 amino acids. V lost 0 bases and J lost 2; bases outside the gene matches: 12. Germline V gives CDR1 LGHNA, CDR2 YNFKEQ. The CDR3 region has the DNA TGTGCCAGCAGCCAAGAAGGAGGTGTGGGACTAATAAACACCGGGGAGCTGTTTTTT. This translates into CASSQEGGVGLINTGELFF.

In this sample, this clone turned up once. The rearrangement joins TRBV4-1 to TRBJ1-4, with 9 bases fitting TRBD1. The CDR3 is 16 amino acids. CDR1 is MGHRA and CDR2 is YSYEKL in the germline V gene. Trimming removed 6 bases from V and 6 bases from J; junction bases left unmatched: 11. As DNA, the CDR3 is TGCGCCAGCAGACCGCGGGGACAGGGAGGATATGAAAAACTGTTTTTT. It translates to CASRPRGQGGYEKLFF.

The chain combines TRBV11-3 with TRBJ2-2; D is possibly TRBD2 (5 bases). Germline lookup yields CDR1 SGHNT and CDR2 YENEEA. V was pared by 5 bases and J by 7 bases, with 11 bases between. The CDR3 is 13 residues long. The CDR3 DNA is TGTGCCAGCAGCCCCGCCCGGGACGGGGAGCTGTTTTTT. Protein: CASSPARDGELFF.

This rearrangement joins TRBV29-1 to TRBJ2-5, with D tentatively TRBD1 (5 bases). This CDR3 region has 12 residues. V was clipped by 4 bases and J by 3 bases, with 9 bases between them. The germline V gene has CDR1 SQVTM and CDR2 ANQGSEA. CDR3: CSVAGFEETQYF. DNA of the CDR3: TGCAGCGTTGCAGGGTTTGAAGAGACCCAGTACTTC.

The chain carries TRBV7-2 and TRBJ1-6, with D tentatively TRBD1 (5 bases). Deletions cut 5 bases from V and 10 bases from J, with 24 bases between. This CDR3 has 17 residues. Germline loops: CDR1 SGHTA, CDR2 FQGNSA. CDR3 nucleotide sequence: TGTGCCAGCAGCCTTCGCTCGGAGCCAGGGAGGGGCTCACCCCTCCACTTT. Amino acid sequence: CASSLRSEPGRGSPLHF. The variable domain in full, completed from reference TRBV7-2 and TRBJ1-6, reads GAGVSQSPSNKVTEKGKDVELRCDPISGHTALYWYRQSLGQGLEFLIYFQGNSAPDKSGLPSDRFSAERTGGSVSTLTIQRTQQEDSAVYLCASSLRSEPGRGSPLHFGNGTRLTVT.

CDR3 sequence: CASSWTVVGETQYF. The CDR3 DNA reads as TGTGCCAGCAGCTGGACTGTCGTGGGGGAGACCCAGTACTTC. This chain connects TRBV13 to TRBJ2-5; possible D gene TRBD2, 5 bases. The germline V gene has CDR1 PRHDT and CDR2 FYEKMQ (reference sequence). V was clipped by 4 bases and J by 5 bases, with 14 bases between them. The CDR3 consists of 14 residues.

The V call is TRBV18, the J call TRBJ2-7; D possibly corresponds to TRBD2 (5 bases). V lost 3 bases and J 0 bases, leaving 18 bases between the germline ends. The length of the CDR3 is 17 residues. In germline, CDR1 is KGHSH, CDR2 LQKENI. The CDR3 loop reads CASSPQSSGSSSYEQYF. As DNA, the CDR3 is TGTGCCAGCTCACCCCAAAGTTCGGGATCCAGCTCCTACGAGCAGTACTTC.

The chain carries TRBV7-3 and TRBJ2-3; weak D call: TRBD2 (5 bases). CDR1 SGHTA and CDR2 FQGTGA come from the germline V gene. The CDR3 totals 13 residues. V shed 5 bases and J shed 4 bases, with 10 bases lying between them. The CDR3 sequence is CASSHSSPDTQYF. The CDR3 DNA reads TGTGCCAGCAGCCATTCTAGCCCAGATACGCAGTATTTT.